This T cell receptor beta chain came from a study of T cells in Graves' hyperthyroidism and ophthalmopathy (dated by TCRdb to between 2018 and 2021). Looking at the study overall: Peripheral blood samples were taken at initial diagnosis, before any treatment was given. TCR V-J signatures able to tell the groups apart were searched for in a discovery cohort of 100 patients, of whom 43 had Graves' ophthalmopathy and roughly 58 had stable Graves' hyperthyroidism. Prospective prediction of ophthalmopathy was tested in an independent validation cohort of 18 to 20 hyperthyroidism patients and 17 patients who later progressed to ophthalmopathy. The 75 to 100 discovery patients were randomly split 7:3 into training and test sets. In several Graves' hyperthyroidism patients, the study also compared T-cell repertoires from thyroid tissue with T-cell repertoires from blood. Following sampling, methimazole starting at 30 mg daily was given to hyperthyroidism patients, and high-dose intravenous methylprednisolone was given to ophthalmopathy patients. The paper reports TCR Vbeta CDR3 sequencing of some 140 peripheral blood samples: 43 ophthalmopathy, roughly 80 hyperthyroidism and 17 progressor patients. Summary of the overall study and its limitations: Ophthalmopathy was separated from stable hyperthyroidism by a 13 V-J signature model, with about 86% sensitivity and just over 81% specificity obtained in cross-validation and 80%/75% obtained in testing. Sample size was not statistically predetermined, and blinding of investigators to group allocation was not performed. Most expanded thyroid clonotypes (frequency above 0.001) were also detected in blood, suggesting blood repertoires may reflect thyroid immune responses. During validation, the model predicted progression to ophthalmopathy a median of approximately 7 months ahead of onset, with more than 60% sensitivity and roughly 72% specificity.

The TCR beta CDR3 regions were amplified from the RNA transcripts. The first round of RT-PCR for the TCR CDR3 was performed with the HTBI primer set and the Qiagen OneStep RT-PCR kit. Libraries were constructed in a second round of multiplex PCR, after which size selection and purification were carried out. Paired-end sequencing of the libraries was performed with 100 bp reads on an Illumina HiSeq2000. As for how the authors treated the data: Raw data were processed with SOAPnuke, discarding reads with adapters, uncalled bases, mean Phred below 15, or no exact constant-primer or identifier match. High-quality paired reads were merged with COPE v1.2.5, and unique nucleotide sequences were defined as clonotypes. Clonotypes were aligned to IMGT TRBV, TRBD and TRBJ reference segments using MiTCR v1.1. The analysis included only V-J combinations with a frequency above 0.0001, which together covered over 98% of the repertoires. The TCS score was defined as the ratio of F50 (clonal expansion) to E x V (chaos), calculated using BLOSUM62-based TCRdist between CDR3 peptides within each V-J. Welch's t-statistics and random forest reduced around 520 V-J features to around 14, which were used in a naive Bayes classifier (R e1071). Using fastp trimming at Q25 and MiXCR clonotype assembly, TCRdb reanalyzed the public sequencing data and kept in-frame beta chains. Every distinct CDR3 protein forms one entry, paired with its most common genes and DNA. The V and J calls and clone size come from TCRdb's table, not from the authors' own analysis. This sample has 380,000 or so distinct CDR3 sequences in its table, and 11% to 15% of those were observed once. Just under 25% of the sample lies in the top ten.

This clonotype was detected many times. Its antigen has not been determined. Nothing much larger sits one base from this clone, and base qualities are not available. Via the germline V gene (reference sequence), CDR1 is DFQATT and CDR2 SNEGSKA. From its cysteine to its phenylalanine, the CDR3 spans 15 amino acids. Only the CDR3 DNA is retained, 45 bases long and in frame from the first base. The germline ends are 14 bases apart after V is trimmed by 1 base and J by 3 bases. Graves' hyperthyroidism was defined as stable when no progression to ophthalmopathy occurred over 18 months of follow-up. Hyperthyroidism patients were newly diagnosed, with disease duration under 2 months, and aged 18 to 65 years. Patients with uncontrolled infections, other autoimmune diseases, pregnancy or lactation were excluded. Clinical symptoms, serum thyroxine and TRAb, thyroid ultrasound, and orbital computed tomography formed the basis for the diagnoses. PBMCs were isolated from 8 to 10 ml of fresh peripheral blood by Ficoll-Paque density gradient centrifugation. Total RNA was extracted with Trizol reagent, and quality was checked on an Agilent 2100 Bioanalyzer.

This TCR was sampled from a woman aged 25 to 45 with Graves' hyperthyroidism. Sequences were obtained from blood. The chain was built from TRBV20-1 and TRBJ2-3, with a weak D call of TRBD1 (6 bases match). The CDR3 protein is CSARGQDRCTDTQYF. Read as DNA, the sequence is TGCAGTGCTAGAGGACAGGATAGGTGTACAGATACGCAGTATTTT.